This TCR beta chain was profiled in a study of Graves' ophthalmopathy and Graves' hyperthyroidism. Overall study: There was a collection of peripheral blood at initial diagnosis, before any treatment.

TCR beta CDR3 amplification used RNA transcripts. HTBI primers were used in a first-round RT-PCR, which preceded a second-round multiplex PCR. TCRdb reprocessed the multiplex PCR reads with MiXCR, giving one entry per CDR3 protein. This sample carries about 400,000 distinct CDR3 sequences, roughly 21% of them seen once, and the ten largest clones take roughly 3%. Patients in the hyperthyroidism group, adults aged 18 to 65, were newly diagnosed, under 2 months' duration. Diagnosis relied on clinical symptoms, serum thyroxine, TRAb, thyroid ultrasound and orbital computed tomography. Notes on the study in general: Most thyroid clonotypes with frequency above 0.001 were detected in blood too.

This clonotype appeared many times. Its antigen is as yet unknown. This receptor was obtained from a woman aged 18 to 35 with stable Graves' hyperthyroidism. Sequencing used peripheral blood.

This CDR3 reads CASSPTGIHRTGELFF. CDR3 nucleotide sequence: TGTGCCAGCAGCCCTACCGGAATACACCGGACCGGGGAGCTGTTTTTT. The V call is TRBV7-3, the J call TRBJ2-2; no clear D. V was clipped by 5 bases and J by 5 bases, with 18 bases between them. CDR3 length: 16 residues. CDR1 SGHTA and CDR2 FQGTGA come from the germline V gene.